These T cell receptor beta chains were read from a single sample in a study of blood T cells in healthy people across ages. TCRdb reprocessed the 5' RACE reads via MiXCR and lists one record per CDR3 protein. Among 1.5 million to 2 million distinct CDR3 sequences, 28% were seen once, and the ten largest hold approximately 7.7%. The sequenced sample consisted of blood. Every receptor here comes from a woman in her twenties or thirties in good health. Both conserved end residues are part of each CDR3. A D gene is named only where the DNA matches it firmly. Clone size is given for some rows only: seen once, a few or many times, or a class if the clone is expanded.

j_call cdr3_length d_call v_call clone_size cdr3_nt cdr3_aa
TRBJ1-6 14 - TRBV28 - TGTGCCAGCAGTTTTAGGGCAGTCCCACTACCCCTCCACTTT CASSFRAVPLPLHF
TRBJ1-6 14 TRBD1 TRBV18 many TGTGCCAGCTCACTCGGACAGGATAATTCACCCCTCCACTTT CASSLGQDNSPLHF
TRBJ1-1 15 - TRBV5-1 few TGCGCCAGCAGCCTTTTGGCGGGGGAGAACACTGAAGCTTTCTTT CASSLLAGENTEAFF
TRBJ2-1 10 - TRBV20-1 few TGCGGTGCTAGGGACAATGGGCAGTTCTTC CGARDNGQFF
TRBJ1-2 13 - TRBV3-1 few TGTGCCAGCGTCCTTCAGGGGACTGAGGGCTACACCTTC CASVLQGTEGYTF
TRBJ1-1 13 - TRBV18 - TGTGCCAGCTCAAATAGGGGGTTCGCTGAAGCTTTCTTT CASSNRGFAEAFF
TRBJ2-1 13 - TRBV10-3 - TGTGCCATCGGTGAAGGGATTTCCAATGAGCAGTTCTTC CAIGEGISNEQFF
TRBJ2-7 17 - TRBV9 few TGTGCCAGCAGCGTAGAATTTGGTACGAGCTCCTACAATGAGCAGTACTTC CASSVEFGTSSYNEQYF
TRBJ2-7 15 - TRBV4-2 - TGTGCCAGCAGCCAAGATGTAGGACCGTCCTACGAGCAGTACTTC CASSQDVGPSYEQYF
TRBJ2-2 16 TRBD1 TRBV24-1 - TGTGCCACCAGTGAGGGGGACAGGGGAGGCACCGGGGAGCTGTTTTTT CATSEGDRGGTGELFF
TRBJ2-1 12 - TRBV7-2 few TGTTCCAGCAGCTTTTCAGGCAATGAGCAGTTCTTC CSSSFSGNEQFF
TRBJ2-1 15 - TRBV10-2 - TGCGCCAGCGTATCGGACTACCTAAAGGGAGATGAGCAGTTCTTC CASVSDYLKGDEQFF
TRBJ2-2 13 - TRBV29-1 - TGCAGCGTTTACGGGCCGGGCACCGGGGAGCTGTTTTTT CSVYGPGTGELFF
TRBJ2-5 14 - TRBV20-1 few TGCAGTGCTAGAGGGGGGGATTTCCAAGAGACCCAGTACTTC CSARGGDFQETQYF
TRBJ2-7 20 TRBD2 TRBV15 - TGTGCCACCAGCAGAGATCAAGGGCGGCGGAGCGGGGGTCTACCCTACGAGCAGTACTTC CATSRDQGRRSGGLPYEQYF
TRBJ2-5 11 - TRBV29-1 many TGCAGCGTCATGCCAGGAGAGACCCAGTACTTC CSVMPGETQYF
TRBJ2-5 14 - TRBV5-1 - TGCGCTAGCAGCTTTCCTGATCCCGCAGAGACCCAGTACTTC CASSFPDPAETQYF
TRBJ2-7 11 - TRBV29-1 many TGCAGCGTTACAGGGAATTACGAGCAGTACTTC CSVTGNYEQYF
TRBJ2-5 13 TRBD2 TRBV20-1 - TGCAGTGCTGGACCGGGACTAGCGGTCGGGCAGTACTTC CSAGPGLAVGQYF
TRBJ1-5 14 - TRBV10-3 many TGTGCCATTACGGACAGTAATAGCAATCAGCCCCAGCATTTT CAITDSNSNQPQHF
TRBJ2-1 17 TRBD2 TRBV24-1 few TGTGCCACCAGTGAGCCCCCTGTGAGCGGGCGGGGGGATGAGCAGTTCTTC CATSEPPVSGRGDEQFF
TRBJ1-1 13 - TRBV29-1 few TGCAGCGTTGAAGAGGGCTTCGGCACTGAAGCTTTCTTT CSVEEGFGTEAFF
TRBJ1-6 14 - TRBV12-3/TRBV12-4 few TGTGCCAGCCCGATGCGGGGTCCCAATTCACCCCTCCACTTT CASPMRGPNSPLHF
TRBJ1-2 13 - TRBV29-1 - TGCAGCGCGGCGGGGCAGGGCTCGCATGGCTACACCTTC CSAAGQGSHGYTF
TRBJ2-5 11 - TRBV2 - TGTGCCAGCACCAGGGCGAAGACCCAGTACTTC CASTRAKTQYF
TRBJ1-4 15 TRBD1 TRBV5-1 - TGCGCCAGTCAAGTCGCCGGGACAGGGAATGAAAAACTGTTTTTT CASQVAGTGNEKLFF
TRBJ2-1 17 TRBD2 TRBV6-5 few TGTGCCAGCAGTTCCCAAACTCTAGCGGGAGTTCACAATGAGCAGTTCTTC CASSSQTLAGVHNEQFF
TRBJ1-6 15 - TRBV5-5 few TGTGCCAGCAGCTCCGATCCCGGGACGACCTCACCCCTCCACTTT CASSSDPGTTSPLHF
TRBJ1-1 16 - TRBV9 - TGTGCCAGCAGCGTAGTCCCCGGGACGGCGAACACTGAAGCTTTCTTT CASSVVPGTANTEAFF
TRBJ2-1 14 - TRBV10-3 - TGTGCCATCAGTGAGTCTGGGACCCACTACGAGCAGTTCTTC CAISESGTHYEQFF
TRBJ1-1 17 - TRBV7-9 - TGTGCCAGCAGCCATGGTGGGTCAGGCGCCCCGAACACTGAAGCTTTCTTT CASSHGGSGAPNTEAFF
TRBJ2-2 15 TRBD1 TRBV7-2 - TGTGCCAGCAGCGAAGAGACAGGGTCCACCGGGGAGCTGTTTTTT CASSEETGSTGELFF
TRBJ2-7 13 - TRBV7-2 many TGTGCCAGCAGCCGGACGGCTGACTACGAGCAGTACTTC CASSRTADYEQYF
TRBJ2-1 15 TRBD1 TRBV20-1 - TGCAGCGCTAGAGTGTGGGACAGGGGGTACAATGAGCAGTTCTTC CSARVWDRGYNEQFF
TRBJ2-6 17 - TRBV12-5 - TGTGCTAGTGGTTTGGTACTTCAGGGCCGGGCGGCCAACGTCCTGACTTTC CASGLVLQGRAANVLTF